This T cell receptor (beta chain) was observed in a study of blood T cells in healthy people across ages. Germline loops: CDR1 SEHNR, CDR2 FQNEAQ (reference sequence). V was cut by 6 bases and J by 0 bases, with 11 bases left in between. The CDR3 has 14 residues. General study results and limits: A greater number of naive CD4+ cells and higher diversity distinguished long-lived donors from aged donors.

The individuals who served as donors were healthy Caucasians living in Russia, aged roughly 6 to 100. Points on this clonotype: Its antigen is currently unknown.

A J-beta primer mix and a sample-barcoded 5' primer were used in a second PCR of roughly 6 to 12 cycles. Each sample provided no less than 2.5 million CDR3-containing paired-end reads. A single record per CDR3 protein comes from TCRdb applying MiXCR to the 5' RACE reads. Of approximately 780,000 distinct CDR3 sequences detected, 20% to 30% appear once; the ten largest clones hold around 2.9%. The same sample was also used in a study of T cells of mothers and their children. That paper notes: All donors were healthy and Caucasian; they were a few mothers and their six children.

V usage is TRBV7-9 and J usage is TRBJ1-1; the D is unclear. This receptor was taken from a boy aged 5-17 years in good health. Sequenced: blood. The CDR3 loop is CASRPPSMNTEAFF. The CDR3 DNA reads as TGTGCCAGCAGGCCGCCATCGATGAACACTGAAGCTTTCTTT.